This T cell receptor (delta chain) came from a study of delta chains in infants with herpesvirus infections. Reverse transcription of PBMC RNA used primers specific for the gamma and delta chains. TCRdb reanalysed the RT-PCR reads with CATT. The sample contains 1,300 to 1,500 delta-chain clones, 21% of which appear only once. By sample fraction, this clone is large. The V gene lost 2 bases and the J gene lost 0 bases, with 28 bases spanning the gap. Germline assignment: CDR1 TVYSNPD and CDR2 GDNSRS (reference sequence). This CDR3 has 19 residues. The chain links TRDV3 to TRDJ1, with D possibly being TRDD3 (7 bases). The source of this sequence is a human donor who was a Ugandan infant, either HIV-exposed or HIV-unexposed (not recorded which). The material sequenced was peripheral blood, taken at time point 2 of longitudinal follow-up. The CDR3, as DNA: TGTGCCTTTCACCTCCTACGAGCTGGGGGTTGGCGGTACACCGATAAACTCATCTTT. Translating gives CAFHLLRAGGWRYTDKLIF. The variable domain in full, completed from reference TRDV3 and TRDJ1, reads CDKVTQSSPDQTVASGSEVVLLCTYDTVYSNPDLFWYRIRPDYSFQFVFYGDNSRSEGADFTQGRFSVKHILTQKAFHLVISPVRTEDSATYYCAFHLLRAGGWRYTDKLIFGKGTRVTVEP.